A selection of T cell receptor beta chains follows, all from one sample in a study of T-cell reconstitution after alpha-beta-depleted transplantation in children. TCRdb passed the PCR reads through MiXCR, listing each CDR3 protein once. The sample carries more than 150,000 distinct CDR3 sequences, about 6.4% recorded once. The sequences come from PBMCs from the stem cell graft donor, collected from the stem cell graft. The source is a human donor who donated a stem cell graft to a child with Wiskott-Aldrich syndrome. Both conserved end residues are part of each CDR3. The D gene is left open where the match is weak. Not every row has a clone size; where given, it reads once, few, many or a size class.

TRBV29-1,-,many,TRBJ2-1,CSALAEGGYNEQFF,TGCAGCGCTCTTGCGGAAGGGGGGTACAATGAGCAGTTCTTC
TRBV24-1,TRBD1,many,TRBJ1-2,CATSEGTGITGYTF,TGTGCCACCAGTGAAGGGACAGGGATTACTGGCTACACCTTC
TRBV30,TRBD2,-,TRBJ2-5,CAWSPGLARVQETQYF,TGTGCCTGGAGTCCGGGACTAGCCCGTGTCCAAGAGACCCAGTACTTC
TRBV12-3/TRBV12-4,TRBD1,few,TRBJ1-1,CASSPEQGYAEAFF,TGTGCCAGCAGCCCAGAACAGGGGTACGCTGAAGCTTTCTTT
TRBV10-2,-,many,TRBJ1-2,CASRDGTSGYTF,TGCGCCAGCAGAGACGGGACGTCTGGCTACACCTTC
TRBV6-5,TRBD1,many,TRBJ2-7,CASRTDRGGLTTYEQYF,TGTGCCAGCAGGACCGACAGGGGTGGTTTAACGACCTACGAGCAGTACTTC
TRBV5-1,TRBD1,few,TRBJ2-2,CASSRRDRALNTGELFF,TGCGCCAGCAGCCGCCGGGACAGGGCTTTGAACACCGGGGAGCTGTTTTTT
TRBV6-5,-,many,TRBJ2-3,CASSPSGDTQYF,TGTGCCAGCAGCCCCTCGGGAGATACGCAGTATTTT
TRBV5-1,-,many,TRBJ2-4,CASSLAAAELAKNIQYF,TGCGCCAGCAGCTTGGCCGCGGCGGAACTAGCCAAAAACATTCAGTACTTC
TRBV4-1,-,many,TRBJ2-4,CASSQDLTNNNLGGQNIQYF,TGCGCCAGCAGCCAAGATCTGACCAACAATAACCTTGGGGGCCAAAACATTCAGTACTTC
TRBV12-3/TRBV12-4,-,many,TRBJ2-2,CASSGIFGELFF,TGTGCCAGCAGCGGGATATTCGGGGAGCTGTTTTTT
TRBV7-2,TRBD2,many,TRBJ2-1,CASSQLAGGFGEQFF,TGTGCCAGCAGCCAACTAGCGGGAGGGTTCGGTGAGCAGTTCTTC
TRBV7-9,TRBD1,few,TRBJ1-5,CASSPPGQQNQPQHF,TGTGCCAGCAGCCCACCGGGACAGCAAAATCAGCCCCAGCATTTT
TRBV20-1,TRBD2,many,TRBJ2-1,CSAFSGTPPNEQFF,TGCAGTGCTTTTAGCGGGACCCCCCCCAATGAGCAGTTCTTC
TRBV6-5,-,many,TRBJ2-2,CASSYGGSLYTGELFF,TGTGCCAGCAGTTACGGGGGGTCACTTTACACCGGGGAGCTGTTTTTT
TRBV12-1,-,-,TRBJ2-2,CASSFGQLSGELLF,TGTGCCAGCAGCTTTGGACAGCTCAGCGGGGAGCTGCTTTTT
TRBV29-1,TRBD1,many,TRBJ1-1,CSVGGTGPEAFF,TGCAGCGTTGGTGGGACAGGGCCTGAAGCTTTCTTT
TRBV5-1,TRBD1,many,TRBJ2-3,CASQPRTGSTDTQYF,TGCGCCTCCCAACCCAGGACAGGGAGCACAGATACGCAGTATTTT
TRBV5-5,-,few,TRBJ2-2,CASSLRRGDTGELFF,TGTGCCAGCAGCCTCCGGCGGGGAGACACCGGGGAGCTGTTTTTT
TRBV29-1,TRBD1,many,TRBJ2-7,CSAGVTGGRYEQYF,TGCAGCGCTGGGGTGACAGGGGGTAGGTACGAGCAGTACTTC